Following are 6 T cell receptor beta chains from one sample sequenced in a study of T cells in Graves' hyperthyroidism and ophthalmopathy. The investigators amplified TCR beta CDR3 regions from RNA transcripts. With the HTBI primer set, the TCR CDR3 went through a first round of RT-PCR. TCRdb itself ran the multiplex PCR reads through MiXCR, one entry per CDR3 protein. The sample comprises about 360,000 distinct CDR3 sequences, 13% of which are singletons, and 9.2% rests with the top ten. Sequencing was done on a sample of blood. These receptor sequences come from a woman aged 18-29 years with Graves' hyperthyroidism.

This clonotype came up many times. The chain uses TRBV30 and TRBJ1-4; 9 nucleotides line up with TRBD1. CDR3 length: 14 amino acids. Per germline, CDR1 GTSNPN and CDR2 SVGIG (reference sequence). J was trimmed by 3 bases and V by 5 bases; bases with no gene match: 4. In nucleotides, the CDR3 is TGTGCCTGGGCTTGGACAGGGGCTAATGAAAAACTGTTTTTT. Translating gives CAWAWTGANEKLFF.

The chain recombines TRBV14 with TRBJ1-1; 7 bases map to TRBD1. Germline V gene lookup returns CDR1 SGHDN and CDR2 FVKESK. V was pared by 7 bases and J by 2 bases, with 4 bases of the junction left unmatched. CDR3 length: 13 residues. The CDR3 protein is CASTGQLNTEAFF. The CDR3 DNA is TGTGCCAGCACGGGACAGCTAAACACTGAAGCTTTCTTT.

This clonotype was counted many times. CDR3 coding DNA: TGTGCCAGCAGCCCCGACAGGTTGGACCACAATGAGCAGTTCTTC. Translated: CASSPDRLDHNEQFF. The chain has TRBV7-9 and TRBJ2-1, with D perhaps TRBD1 (6 bases). Trimming left V 5 bases short and J 5 bases short, with 16 bases between. CDR1 is SEHNR and CDR2 is FQNEAQ in the germline V gene (reference sequence). There are 15 residues in the CDR3.

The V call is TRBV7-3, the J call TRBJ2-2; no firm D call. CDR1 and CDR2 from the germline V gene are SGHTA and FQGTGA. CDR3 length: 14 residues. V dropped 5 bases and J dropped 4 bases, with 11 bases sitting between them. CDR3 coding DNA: TGTGCCAGCAGCGCCATATTGAGCACCGGGGAGCTGTTTTTT. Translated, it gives CASSAILSTGELFF.

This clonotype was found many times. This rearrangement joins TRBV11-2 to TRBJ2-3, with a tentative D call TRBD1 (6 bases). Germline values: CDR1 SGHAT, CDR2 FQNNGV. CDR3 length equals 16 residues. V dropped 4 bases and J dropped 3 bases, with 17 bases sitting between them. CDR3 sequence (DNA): TGTGCCAGCAGCTCGGGACACGCGCTAGCAACAGATACGCAGTATTTT. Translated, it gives CASSSGHALATDTQYF. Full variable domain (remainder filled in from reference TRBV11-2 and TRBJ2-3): EAGVAQSPRYKIIEKRQSVAFWCNPISGHATLYWYQQILGQGPKLLIQFQNNGVVDDSQLPKDRFSAERLKGVDSTLKIQPAKLEDSAVYLCASSSGHALATDTQYFGPGTRLTVL.

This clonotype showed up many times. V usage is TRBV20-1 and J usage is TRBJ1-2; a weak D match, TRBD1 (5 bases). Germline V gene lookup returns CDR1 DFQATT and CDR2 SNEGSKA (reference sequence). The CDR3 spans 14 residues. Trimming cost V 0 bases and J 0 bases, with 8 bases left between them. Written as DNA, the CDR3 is TGCAGTGCTAGAGAAAGGGGCTCTAACTATGGCTACACCTTC. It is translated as CSARERGSNYGYTF.